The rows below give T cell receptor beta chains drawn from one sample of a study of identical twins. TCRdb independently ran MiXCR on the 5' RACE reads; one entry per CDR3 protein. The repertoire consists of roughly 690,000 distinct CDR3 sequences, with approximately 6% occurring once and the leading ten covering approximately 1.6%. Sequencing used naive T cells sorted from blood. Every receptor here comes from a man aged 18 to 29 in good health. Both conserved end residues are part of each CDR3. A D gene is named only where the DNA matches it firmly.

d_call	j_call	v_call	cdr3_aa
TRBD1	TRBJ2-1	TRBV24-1	CATSPTGANNEQFF
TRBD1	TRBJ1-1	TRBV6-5	CASSYSRGQGMNTEAFF
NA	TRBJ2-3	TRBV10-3	CAITKEGEETDTQYF
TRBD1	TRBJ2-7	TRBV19	CASSIGGQDYEQYF
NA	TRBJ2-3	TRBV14	CASSSEPRAQYF
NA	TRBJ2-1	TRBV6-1	CASASGPYNEQFF
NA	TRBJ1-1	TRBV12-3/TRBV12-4	CASSLIWQVEAFF
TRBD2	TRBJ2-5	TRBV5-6	CASSPSGGSAETQYF
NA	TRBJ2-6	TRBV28	CASSVGAPGANVLTF
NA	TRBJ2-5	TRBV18	CASSPPSGDSETQYF
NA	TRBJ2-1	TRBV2	CASMITRPNEQFF